This T cell receptor (beta chain) was obtained from a study of beta chain features in type 1 diabetes. After removal of 5 bases from V and 4 bases from J, the junction contained 4 bases not matched to a gene. CDR3 length: 13 amino acids. The germline gives CDR1 SGHTA, CDR2 FQGTGA. This clone has more than one count but fewer than ten. Expressed TCRB transcripts were sequenced because the entire RNA isolate underwent reverse transcription. TCRdb keeps only in-frame clones here, not all; method: immunoSEQ multiplex PCR. The repertoire holds about 360,000 clones, roughly 13% seen once, with less than 0.02% in the top ten.

This clonotype was sampled from a man between 18 and 29 years old in good health. The genes are TRBV7-3 and TRBJ1-1, with 7 bases fitting TRBD1. Sequenced: naive CD4+ T cells from blood. CDR3 bases: TGTGCCAGCAGCCCGACAGGGAGCACTGAAGCTTTCTTT. Its protein is CASSPTGSTEAFF.